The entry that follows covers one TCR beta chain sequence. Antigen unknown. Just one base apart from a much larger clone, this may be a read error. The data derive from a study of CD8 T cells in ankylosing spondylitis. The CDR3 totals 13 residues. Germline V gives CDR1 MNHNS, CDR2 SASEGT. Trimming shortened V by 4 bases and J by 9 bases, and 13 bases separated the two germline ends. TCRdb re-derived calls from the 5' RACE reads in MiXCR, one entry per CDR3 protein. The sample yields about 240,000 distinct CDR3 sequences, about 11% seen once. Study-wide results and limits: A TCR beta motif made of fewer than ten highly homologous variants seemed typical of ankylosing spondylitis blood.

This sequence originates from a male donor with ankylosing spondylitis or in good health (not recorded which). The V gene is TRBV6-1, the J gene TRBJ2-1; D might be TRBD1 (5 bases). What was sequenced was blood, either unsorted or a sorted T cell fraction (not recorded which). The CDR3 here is CASSAKIDSEQFF. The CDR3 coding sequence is TGTGCCAGCAGTGCTAAGATTGACAGTGAGCAGTTCTTC.